The table lists the clone carrying this T cell receptor beta chain with many counts. As yet, its antigen is unknown. The data are from a study of T cell repertoires in cytomegalovirus infection. About the research overall: CMV epitopes in the study were HLA-C-restricted (recently identified) and HLA-B-restricted (well studied). Both CMV infection and a matching HLA type were indicated by public TCR beta signatures. General study findings and limits: Predominance within the ex vivo response was attributable to HLA-C-restricted CMV-specific TCR beta clonotypes. Cumulative frequency of public TCR beta families picked out carriers of CMV plus the relevant HLA.

CDR3 length: 15 residues. The germline V gene encodes CDR1 SGHVS and CDR2 FNYEAQ. Germline trimming cut 7 bases from V and 7 bases from J; bases unmatched to any gene: 12. TCRdb processed the reads anew with MiXCR; each CDR3 protein has one entry. This sample has some 940,000 distinct CDR3 sequences, with roughly 30% found just once. Sequenced here: cultured CD8+ T cells from PBMCs, sampled from culture after CMV antigen stimulation. The source is a human donor in good health (CMV status not recorded). Some clones in this sample may be carry-over from other donors' samples. The chain couples TRBV7-6 to TRBJ2-7; 11 nucleotides match TRBD2. The CDR3 reads CASNELSGGAGEQYF. The CDR3 DNA sequence: TGTGCCAGCAACGAACTTAGCGGGGGGGCTGGGGAGCAGTACTTC. The full variable domain, its missing parts supplied by reference TRBV7-6 and TRBJ2-7, is GAGVSQSPRYKVTKRGQDVALRCDPISGHVSLYWYRQALGQGPEFLTYFNYEAQQDKSGLPNDRFSAERPEGSISTLTIQRTEQRDSAMYRCASNELSGGAGEQYFGPGTRLTVT.